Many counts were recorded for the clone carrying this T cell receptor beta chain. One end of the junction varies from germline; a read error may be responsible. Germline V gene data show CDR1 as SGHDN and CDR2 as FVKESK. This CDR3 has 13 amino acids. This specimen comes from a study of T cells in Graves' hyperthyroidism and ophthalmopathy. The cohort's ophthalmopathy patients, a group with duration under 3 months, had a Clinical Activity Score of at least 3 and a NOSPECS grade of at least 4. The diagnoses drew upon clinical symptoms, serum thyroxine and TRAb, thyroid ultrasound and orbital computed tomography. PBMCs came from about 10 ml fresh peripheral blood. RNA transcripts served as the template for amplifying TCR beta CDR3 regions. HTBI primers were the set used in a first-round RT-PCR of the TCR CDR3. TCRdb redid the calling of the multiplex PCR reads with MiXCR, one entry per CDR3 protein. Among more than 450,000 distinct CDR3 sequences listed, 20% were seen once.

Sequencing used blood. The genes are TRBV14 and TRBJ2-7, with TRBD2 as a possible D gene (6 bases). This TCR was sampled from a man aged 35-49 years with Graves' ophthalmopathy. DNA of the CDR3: TGCGCCAGCAGCCGCGGGATAACCTACGAGCAGTACTTC. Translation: CASSRGITYEQYF.